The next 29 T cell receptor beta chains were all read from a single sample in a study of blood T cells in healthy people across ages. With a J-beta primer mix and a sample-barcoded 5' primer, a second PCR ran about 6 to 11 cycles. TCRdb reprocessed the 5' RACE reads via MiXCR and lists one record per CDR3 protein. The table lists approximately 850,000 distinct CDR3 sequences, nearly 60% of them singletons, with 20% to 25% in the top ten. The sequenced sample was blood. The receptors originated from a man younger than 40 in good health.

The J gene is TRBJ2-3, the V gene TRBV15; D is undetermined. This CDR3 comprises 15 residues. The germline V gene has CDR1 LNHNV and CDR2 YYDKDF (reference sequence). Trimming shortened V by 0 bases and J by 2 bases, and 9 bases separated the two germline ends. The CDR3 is CATSRDPGDTDTQYF. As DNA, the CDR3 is TGTGCCACCAGCAGAGATCCGGGTGACACAGATACGCAGTATTTT.

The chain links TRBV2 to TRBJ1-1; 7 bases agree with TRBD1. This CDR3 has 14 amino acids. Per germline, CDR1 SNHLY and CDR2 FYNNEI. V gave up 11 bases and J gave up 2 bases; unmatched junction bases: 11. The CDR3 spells CACGTETLNTEAFF. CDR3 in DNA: TGTGCCTGCGGGACAGAGACTCTAAACACTGAAGCTTTCTTT.

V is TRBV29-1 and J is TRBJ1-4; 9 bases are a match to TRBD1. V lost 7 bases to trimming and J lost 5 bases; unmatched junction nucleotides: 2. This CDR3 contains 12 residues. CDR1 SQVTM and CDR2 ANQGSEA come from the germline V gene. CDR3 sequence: CSADRGNEKLFF. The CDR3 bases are TGCAGCGCCGACAGGGGGAATGAAAAACTGTTTTTT. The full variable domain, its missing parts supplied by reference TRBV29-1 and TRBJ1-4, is SAVISQKPSRDICQRGTSLTIQCQVDSQVTMMFWYRQQPGQSLTLIATANQGSEATYESGFVIDKFPISRPNLTFSTLTVSNMSPEDSSIYLCSADRGNEKLFFGSGTQLSVL.

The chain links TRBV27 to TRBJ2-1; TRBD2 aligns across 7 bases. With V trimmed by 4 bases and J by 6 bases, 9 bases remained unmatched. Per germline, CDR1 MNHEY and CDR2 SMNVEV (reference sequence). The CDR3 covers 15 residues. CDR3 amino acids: CASSSPGLEINEQFF. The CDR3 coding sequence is TGTGCCAGCAGTTCCCCCGGACTAGAGATCAATGAGCAGTTCTTC.

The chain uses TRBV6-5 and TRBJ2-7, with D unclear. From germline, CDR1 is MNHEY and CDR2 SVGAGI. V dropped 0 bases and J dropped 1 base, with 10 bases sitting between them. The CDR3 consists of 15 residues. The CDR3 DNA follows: TGTGCCAGCAGTTACTCTGCCGGCTTTTCCTACGAGCAGTACTTC. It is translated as CASSYSAGFSYEQYF.

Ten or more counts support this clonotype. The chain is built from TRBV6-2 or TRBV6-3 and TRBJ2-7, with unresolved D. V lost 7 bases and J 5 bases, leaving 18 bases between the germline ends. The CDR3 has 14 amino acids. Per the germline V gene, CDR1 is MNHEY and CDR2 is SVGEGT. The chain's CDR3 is CASTYSPFGDEQYF. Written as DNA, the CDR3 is TGTGCCAGCACGTATTCCCCCTTTGGCGACGAGCAGTACTTC.

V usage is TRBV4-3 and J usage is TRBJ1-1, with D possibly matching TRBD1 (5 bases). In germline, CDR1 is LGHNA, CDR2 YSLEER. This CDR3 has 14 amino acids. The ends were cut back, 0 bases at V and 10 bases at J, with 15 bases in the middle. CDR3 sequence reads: CASSQDYRQIGAFF. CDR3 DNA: TGCGCCAGCAGCCAAGATTATAGACAGATTGGAGCTTTCTTT.

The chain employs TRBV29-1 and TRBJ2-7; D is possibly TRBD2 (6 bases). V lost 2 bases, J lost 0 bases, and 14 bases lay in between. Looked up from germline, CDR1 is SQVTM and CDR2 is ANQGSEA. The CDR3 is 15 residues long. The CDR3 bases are TGCAGCGTTGAAACTATCGCGGGATCCTCCTACGAGCAGTACTTC. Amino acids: CSVETIAGSSYEQYF.

The CDR3 reads CATVSGSRQETQYF. DNA for the CDR3: TGTGCCACCGTTAGCGGGAGCCGCCAAGAGACCCAGTACTTC. This chain connects TRBV6-1 to TRBJ2-5; 9 bases are a match to TRBD2. The CDR3 has 14 amino acids. V lost 10 bases, J lost 1 base, and 7 bases stayed unmatched. Germline-derived CDR1 and CDR2 are MNHNS and SASEGT.

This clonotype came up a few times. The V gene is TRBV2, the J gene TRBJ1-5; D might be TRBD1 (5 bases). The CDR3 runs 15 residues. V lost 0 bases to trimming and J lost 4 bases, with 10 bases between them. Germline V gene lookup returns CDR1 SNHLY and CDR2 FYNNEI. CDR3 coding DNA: TGTGCCAGCAGTGAAGCAGGCGGGGCTAATCAGCCCCAGCATTTT. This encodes CASSEAGGANQPQHF.

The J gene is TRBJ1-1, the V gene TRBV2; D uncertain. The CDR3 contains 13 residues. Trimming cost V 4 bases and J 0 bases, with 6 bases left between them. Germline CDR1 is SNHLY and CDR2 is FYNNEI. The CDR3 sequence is CASSGEMNTEAFF. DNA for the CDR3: TGTGCCAGCAGTGGAGAGATGAACACTGAAGCTTTCTTT.

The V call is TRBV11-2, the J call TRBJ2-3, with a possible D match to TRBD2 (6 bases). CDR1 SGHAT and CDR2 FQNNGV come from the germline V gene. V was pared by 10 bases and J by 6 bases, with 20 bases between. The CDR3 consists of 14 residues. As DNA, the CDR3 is TGTGCCATCCGGTGGAGGGACGGTGTGGATACGCAGTATTTT. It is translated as CAIRWRDGVDTQYF.

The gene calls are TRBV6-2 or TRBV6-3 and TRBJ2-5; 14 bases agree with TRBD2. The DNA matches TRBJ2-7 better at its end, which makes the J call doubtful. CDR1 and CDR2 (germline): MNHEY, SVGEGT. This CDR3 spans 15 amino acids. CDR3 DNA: TGTGCCATCTACAGCGGGACTAGCGGGAGCGTCGAGCAGTACTTC. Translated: CAIYSGTSGSVEQYF.

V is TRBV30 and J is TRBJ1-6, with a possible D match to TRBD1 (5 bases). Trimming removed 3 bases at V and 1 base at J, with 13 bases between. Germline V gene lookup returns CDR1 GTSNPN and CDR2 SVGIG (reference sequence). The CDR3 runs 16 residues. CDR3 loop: CAWSQGVTSYNSPLHF. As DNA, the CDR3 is TGTGCCTGGAGCCAAGGGGTAACATCCTATAATTCACCCCTCCACTTT.

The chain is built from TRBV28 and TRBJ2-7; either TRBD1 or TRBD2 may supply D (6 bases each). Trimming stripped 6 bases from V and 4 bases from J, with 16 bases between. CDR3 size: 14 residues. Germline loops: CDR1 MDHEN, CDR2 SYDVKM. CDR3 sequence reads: CASSSGGFSYEQYF. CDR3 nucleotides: TGTGCCAGCAGCTCCGGGGGCTTTTCGTACGAGCAGTACTTC.

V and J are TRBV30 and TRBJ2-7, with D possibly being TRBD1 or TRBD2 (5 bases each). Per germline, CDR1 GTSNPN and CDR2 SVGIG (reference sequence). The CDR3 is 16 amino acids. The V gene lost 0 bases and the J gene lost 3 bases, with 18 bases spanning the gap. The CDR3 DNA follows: TGTGCCTGGAGTGTACCTCGGGACGATTGGAGCTACGAGCAGTACTTC. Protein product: CAWSVPRDDWSYEQYF.

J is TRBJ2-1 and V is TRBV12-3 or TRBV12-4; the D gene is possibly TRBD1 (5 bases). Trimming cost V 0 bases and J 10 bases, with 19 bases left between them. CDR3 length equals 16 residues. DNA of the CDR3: TGTGCCAGCAGTTTAGCCCCAGGGCAGTCCGAAAAAGAGCAGTTCTTC. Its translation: CASSLAPGQSEKEQFF.

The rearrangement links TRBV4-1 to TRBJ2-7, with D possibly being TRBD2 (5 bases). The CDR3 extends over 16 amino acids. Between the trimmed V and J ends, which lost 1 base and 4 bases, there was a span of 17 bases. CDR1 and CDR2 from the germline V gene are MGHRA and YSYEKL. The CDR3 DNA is TGCGCCAGCAGCCAAGGCCCCCGTCACGGGATTTACGAGCAGTACTTC. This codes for CASSQGPRHGIYEQYF.

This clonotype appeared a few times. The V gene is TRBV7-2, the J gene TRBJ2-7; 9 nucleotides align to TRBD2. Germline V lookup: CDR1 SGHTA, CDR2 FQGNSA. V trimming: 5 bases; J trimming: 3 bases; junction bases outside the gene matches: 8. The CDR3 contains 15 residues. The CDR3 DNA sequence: TGTGCCAGCAGCGACTCTAGCGGGACCATCTACGAGCAGTACTTC. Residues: CASSDSSGTIYEQYF.

The CDR3 region has the DNA TGTGCCAGCAGTATGAAAGGGACAGGGCGTACTCATGAGCAGTTCTTC. It encodes CASSMKGTGRTHEQFF. This chain links TRBV27 with TRBJ2-1; 9 bases agree with TRBD1. The CDR3 contains 16 residues. The V gene's germline CDR1 is MNHEY and CDR2 SMNVEV (reference sequence). The trim removed 5 bases at V and 8 bases at J, leaving 13 bases unmatched.

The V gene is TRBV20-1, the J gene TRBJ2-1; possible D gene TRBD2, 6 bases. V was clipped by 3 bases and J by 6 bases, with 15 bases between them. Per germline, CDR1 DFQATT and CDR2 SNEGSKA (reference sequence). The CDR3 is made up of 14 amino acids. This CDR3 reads CSASLPGVGNEQFF. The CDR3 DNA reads TGCAGTGCTAGTCTTCCGGGAGTAGGCAATGAGCAGTTCTTC.

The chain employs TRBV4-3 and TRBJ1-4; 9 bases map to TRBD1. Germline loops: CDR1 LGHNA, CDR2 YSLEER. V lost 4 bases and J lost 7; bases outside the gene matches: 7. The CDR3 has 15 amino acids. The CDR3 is CASSRAGQGGEKLFF. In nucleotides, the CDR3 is TGCGCCAGCAGCCGGGCGGGACAGGGCGGTGAAAAACTGTTTTTT.

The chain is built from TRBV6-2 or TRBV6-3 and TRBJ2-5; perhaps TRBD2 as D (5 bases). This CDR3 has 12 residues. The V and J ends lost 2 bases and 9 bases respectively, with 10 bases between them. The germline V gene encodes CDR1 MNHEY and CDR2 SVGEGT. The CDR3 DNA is TGTGCCAGCAGTTACCAGTCTAGCCCCCAGTACTTC. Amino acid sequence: CASSYQSSPQYF.

CDR3 DNA: TGCGCCAGCAGCTCGGGGCGAATAGTGGCAGATACGCAGTATTTT. Amino acids: CASSSGRIVADTQYF. This sequence joins TRBV5-1 and TRBJ2-3; D may match TRBD1 or TRBD2 (5 bases each). V was trimmed by 3 bases and J by 4 bases, leaving 15 bases between them. The CDR3 has 15 residues. Germline V gene lookup returns CDR1 SGHRS and CDR2 YFSETQ.

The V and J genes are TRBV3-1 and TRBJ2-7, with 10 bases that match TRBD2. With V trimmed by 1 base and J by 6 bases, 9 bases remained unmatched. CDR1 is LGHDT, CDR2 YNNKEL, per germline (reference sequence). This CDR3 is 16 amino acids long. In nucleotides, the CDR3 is TGTGCCAGCAGCCAAGGGGCAGCGGGGGGGCGTGGCGAGCAGTACTTC. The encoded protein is CASSQGAAGGRGEQYF.

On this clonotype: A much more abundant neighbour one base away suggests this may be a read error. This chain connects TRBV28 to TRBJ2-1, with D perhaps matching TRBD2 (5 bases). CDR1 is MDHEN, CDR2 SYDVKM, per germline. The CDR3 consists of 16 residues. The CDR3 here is CANSGRGKGSWNEQFF. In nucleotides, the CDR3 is TGTGCCAACAGTGGCCGGGGTAAGGGTAGTTGGAATGAGCAGTTCTTC.

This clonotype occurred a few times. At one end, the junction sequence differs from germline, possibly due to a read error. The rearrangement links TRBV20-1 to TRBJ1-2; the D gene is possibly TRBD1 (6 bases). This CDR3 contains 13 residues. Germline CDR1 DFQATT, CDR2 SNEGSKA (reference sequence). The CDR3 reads CSAQRGGNYGYTF. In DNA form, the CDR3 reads TGCAGTGCTCAAAGGGGGGGGAACTATGGCTATACCTTC.

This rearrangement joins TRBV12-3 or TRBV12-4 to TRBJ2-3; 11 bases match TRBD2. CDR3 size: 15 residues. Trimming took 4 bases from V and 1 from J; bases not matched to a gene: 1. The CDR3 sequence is CASSSTSGGTDTQYF. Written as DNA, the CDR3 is TGTGCCAGCAGTTCGACTAGCGGGGGCACAGATACGCAGTATTTT.

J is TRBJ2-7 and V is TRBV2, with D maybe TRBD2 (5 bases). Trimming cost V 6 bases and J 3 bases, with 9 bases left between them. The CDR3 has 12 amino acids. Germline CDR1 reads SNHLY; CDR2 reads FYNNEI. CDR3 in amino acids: CASRWEFYEQYF. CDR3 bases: TGTGCCAGCAGGTGGGAGTTCTACGAGCAGTACTTC.